This entry lists 16 T cell receptor beta chains sequenced from one sample in a study of blood T cell repertoires in COVID-19. TCRdb keeps only in-frame clones here, not all; method: immunoSEQ multiplex PCR. Of roughly 220,000 clones detected, around 88% appear once; the ten largest clones hold about 15%. Sequences were obtained from PBMCs or T cells enriched from blood (not recorded which). All receptors come from a woman in her forties or fifties with acute COVID-19.

V gene TRBV18 combines with J gene TRBJ1-2; weak D call: TRBD1 (6 bases). The germline gives CDR1 KGHSH, CDR2 LQKENI. V was pared by 3 bases and J by 4 bases, with 9 bases between. This CDR3 is built from 13 residues. The CDR3 here is CASSPDSLYGYTF. The CDR3 nucleotides read TGTGCCAGCTCACCGGACAGTCTCTATGGCTACACCTTC.

This rearrangement joins TRBV4-2 to TRBJ2-5; D is possibly TRBD1 (5 bases). This CDR3 is 15 amino acids long. Germline V lookup: CDR1 LGHNA, CDR2 YNFKEQ. V was shortened by 3 bases and J by 4 bases, with 15 bases between the two germline ends. The CDR3 sequence: CASSHPQGSGETQYF. CDR3 DNA sequence: TGTGCCAGCAGCCATCCCCAGGGATCGGGAGAGACCCAGTACTTC.

This rearrangement joins TRBV7-2 to TRBJ2-3; 13 bases line up with TRBD2. V gave up 1 base and J gave up 5 bases; unmatched junction bases: 6. The CDR3 is made up of 17 amino acids. The germline V gene has CDR1 SGHTA and CDR2 FQGNSA. The CDR3 bases are TGTGCCAGCAGCTTAGATCCCCGGACTAGCGGGAGAGATACGCAGTATTTT. Translated: CASSLDPRTSGRDTQYF. The full variable domain, rest sourced from reference TRBV7-2 and TRBJ2-3, is GAGVSQSPSNKVTEKGKDVELRCDPISGHTALYWYRQSLGQGLEFLIYFQGNSAPDKSGLPSDRFSAERTGGSVSTLTIQRTQQEDSAVYLCASSLDPRTSGRDTQYFGPGTRLTVL.

The CDR3 DNA sequence: TGTGCCAGCAGTTTAATAACGAGACAGGCTTTCTTT. Its translation is CASSLITRQAFF. The rearrangement links TRBV28 to TRBJ1-1; D possibly corresponds to TRBD1 (5 bases). There are 12 residues in the CDR3. Between the trimmed V and J ends, which lost 2 bases and 11 bases, there was a span of 12 bases. CDR1 and CDR2 (germline): MDHEN, SYDVKM.

This chain joins TRBV24-1 and TRBJ2-3; 14 nucleotides agree with TRBD2. CDR1 is KGHDR, CDR2 SFDVKD, per germline. The CDR3 loop spans 18 amino acids. J was trimmed by 3 bases and V by 0 bases; bases with no gene match: 4. CDR3 sequence (DNA): TGTGCCACCAGTGATTTGGAGACTAGCGGGAGGGCGACAGATACGCAGTATTTT. Residues: CATSDLETSGRATDTQYF.

This chain uses TRBV4-3 with TRBJ2-4; TRBD2 matches at 12 bases. Germline CDR1 reads LGHNA; CDR2 reads YSLEER. The CDR3 covers 17 residues. V shed 1 base, J shed 6 bases, and the junction held 7 bases outside the gene matches. The CDR3 sequence is CASSQVSSGRALNIQYF. The DNA of the CDR3 is TGCGCCAGCAGCCAAGTTTCTAGCGGGAGGGCCTTAAACATTCAGTACTTC.

The chain joins TRBV28 to TRBJ1-2; D remains unclear. CDR3 length equals 12 residues. The germline V gene encodes CDR1 MDHEN and CDR2 SYDVKM. Trimming stripped 3 bases from V and 4 bases from J, with 6 bases between. The CDR3 sequence is CASSLIGYGYTF. As DNA, the CDR3 is TGTGCCAGCAGTTTGATCGGCTATGGCTACACCTTC.

V and J are TRBV6-5 and TRBJ2-7, with 9 bases aligning to TRBD2. CDR1 and CDR2 from the germline V gene are MNHEY and SVGAGI. The CDR3 is 15 amino acids. The ends lost 2 bases at V and 5 bases at J; junction bases unmatched: 7. In DNA form, the CDR3 reads TGTGCCAGCAGTTACACGGCGGGAGGGCCCCACGAGCAGTACTTC. Protein sequence: CASSYTAGGPHEQYF.

The J gene is TRBJ1-2, the V gene TRBV14, with TRBD1 matching 8 bases. The germline CDR1 and CDR2 sequences are SGHDN and FVKESK. CDR3 length: 14 amino acids. V lost 3 bases, J lost 5 bases, and 5 bases stayed unmatched. This CDR3 reads CASSHRTGRYGYTF. In DNA form, the CDR3 reads TGTGCCAGCAGCCACCGGACAGGGAGGTATGGCTACACCTTC.

The V call is TRBV14, the J call TRBJ2-2; the match to TRBD2 covers 7 bases. The CDR3 contains 16 residues. J lost 2 bases, V lost 1 base, and 4 bases had no gene match. Germline values: CDR1 SGHDN, CDR2 FVKESK. This chain's CDR3 is CASSQALAANTGELFF. The CDR3 DNA follows: TGTGCCAGCAGCCAAGCCCTAGCGGCCAACACCGGGGAGCTGTTTTTT.

The chain has TRBV5-1 and TRBJ2-3; the match to TRBD2 covers 7 bases. Germline lookup yields CDR1 SGHRS and CDR2 YFSETQ. This CDR3 comprises 15 residues. The V and J ends lost 0 bases and 2 bases, in that order; junction bases with no gene match: 3. The CDR3 is CASSLGDYSTDTQYF. The CDR3 DNA follows: TGCGCCAGCAGCTTGGGGGACTACTCCACAGATACGCAGTATTTT.

The chain is built from TRBV5-1 and TRBJ2-7; 7 bases agree with TRBD1. The CDR3 runs 13 residues. V shed 3 bases, J shed 3 bases, and the junction held 3 bases outside the gene matches. CDR1 is SGHRS, CDR2 YFSETQ, per germline. CDR3 nucleotides: TGCGCCAGCAGCTCGACAGGGAACTACGAGCAGTACTTC. Translated: CASSSTGNYEQYF.

The chain joins TRBV7-2 to TRBJ2-3, with D perhaps matching TRBD2 (5 bases). This CDR3 is built from 15 residues. The germline gives CDR1 SGHTA, CDR2 FQGNSA. V gave up 3 bases and J gave up 1 base, with 11 bases separating them. In DNA, the CDR3 is TGTGCCAGCAGCTTTGATCCAGCGGGCACAGATACGCAGTATTTT. It specifies CASSFDPAGTDTQYF.

Here the CDR3 reads CASSPGQVAAYNEQFF. CDR3 in DNA: TGTGCCAGCTCACCAGGTCAGGTAGCGGCATACAATGAGCAGTTCTTC. V and J are TRBV18 and TRBJ2-1; possible D gene TRBD2, 6 bases. The V end was cut by 2 bases, the J end by 4 bases, with 15 bases between. Germline assignment: CDR1 KGHSH and CDR2 LQKENI. The CDR3 contains 16 residues.

CDR3 protein: CASSQQGTSGYTF. The CDR3 DNA reads as TGTGCCAGCAGTCAACAGGGGACCAGCGGCTACACCTTC. This chain joins TRBV28 and TRBJ1-2, with 7 bases lining up with TRBD1. V was pared by 5 bases and J by 8 bases, with 8 bases of the junction left unmatched. The CDR3 has 13 amino acids. Germline V gene data show CDR1 as MDHEN and CDR2 as SYDVKM.

This clone came up once. The chain links TRBV7-8 to TRBJ2-1; 9 bases align to TRBD1. The trim removed 1 base at V and 9 bases at J, leaving 1 base unmatched. CDR1 is SGHVS and CDR2 is FQNEAQ in the germline V gene. The CDR3 contains 13 residues. CDR3 loop: CASSLGGQGEQFF. CDR3 sequence (DNA): TGTGCCAGCAGCTTAGGGGGACAGGGTGAGCAGTTCTTC. The full variable domain, rest sourced from reference TRBV7-8 and TRBJ2-1, is GAGVSQSPRYKVAKRGQDVALRCDPISGHVSLFWYQQALGQGPEFLTYFQNEAQLDKSGLPSDRFFAERPEGSVSTLKIQRTQQEDSAVYLCASSLGGQGEQFFGPGTRLTVL.